The source of this T cell receptor beta chain is a study of OX40 agonist ivuxolimab in advanced cancers. Regarding the research as a whole: Ivuxolimab was a fully human IgG2 agonistic monoclonal antibody targeting the costimulatory receptor OX40 (CD134). Of the roughly 51 patients in dose escalation, some 19 had hepatocellular carcinoma, around 15 had melanoma, 9 had renal cell carcinoma and 9 had head and neck cancer. A male proportion of 82.7% and a mean age of approximately 62 years, ranging from about 23 to 79, were recorded for the dose-escalation cohort. Partial responses occurred in three dose-escalation patients: two with cutaneous melanoma and one with hepatocellular carcinoma. Intravenous ivuxolimab was administered to patients every 2 weeks at six dose levels: 0.01, 0.1, 0.3, 1.5, 3 and 10 mg/kg. The paper describes the monotherapy dose-escalation part (N of about 47 patients) of the phase I trial of ivuxolimab. Peripheral TCRbeta sequencing was intended to test whether TCR sequence diversity was altered and clonal T-cell expansion was caused by ivuxolimab. Prior anti-PD-1, anti-PD-L1 or anti-CTLA-4 therapy was permitted, and 30% to 50% of dose-escalation patients had received checkpoint inhibitors. General study outcomes and caveats: Antigen specificity was not determined for the clonally expanded peripheral T cells. In the 0.1-3.0 mg/kg groups, partial responders had among the lowest normalized peripheral clonal expansion, particularly in CD8+ T cells. Low levels of normalized T-cell clonal expansion were also seen in some patients who did not respond. After ivuxolimab, more expanded clones were found on average in CD8+ T cells than in CD4+ T cells. Clonal expansion of both CD4+ and CD8+ blood T cells was observed from baseline to week 6 at doses 0.1 to 3.0 mg/kg.

Genomic DNA was extracted from sorted cells for sequencing of the TCRbeta CDR3 region. The immunoSEQ Assay was used to sequence the TCRbeta CDR3 regions. In TCRdb, the immuneACCESS table is reduced to in-frame sequences with V and J assigned. These tables do not hold every clone; where another copy was compared, an unresolved V gene accounts for under half, and the others remain unexplained. This sample comprises 70,000 to 85,000 clones, 90% to 95% of them detected only once. The ten largest clones capture around 0.7% of the sample. Patients with a history of autoimmune disease or receiving systemic immunosuppression were excluded from the trial. In every dose cohort, peripheral blood was drawn for TCR sequencing at baseline, cycle 4 day 1, and cycle 7 day 1. Samples were obtained from an open-label, multicenter, first-in-human phase I dose-escalation trial of ivuxolimab. Adults with locally advanced or metastatic melanoma, renal cell, hepatocellular, or head and neck squamous cell carcinoma were enrolled in the trial. Before TCR sequencing, CD4+ T cells and CD8+ T cells were sorted from peripheral blood as separate populations.

Comments on this clone: No cognate antigen has been identified for it. The sample holds no much larger clone one base away, and base qualities are not on file.

The CDR3 goes from the cysteine to the phenylalanine over 15 residues. Only the CDR3 DNA stays, 45 bases, in frame from base 1. CDR1 and CDR2 are drawn from the germline V gene: SGHTA, FQGNSA. At the junction V is shortened by 1 base and J by 7 bases, with 14 bases in between. Recombination linked TRBV7-2 to TRBJ2-1, with a tentative D gene TRBD1 over 6 matching bases. Sequenced material: CD4+ or CD8+ T cells sorted from blood, taken in a trial of the OX40 agonist ivuxolimab. The receptor was derived from an adult with an advanced solid tumor such as melanoma, head and neck, liver or kidney cancer. The nucleotide sequence reads TGTGCCAGCAGCTTAGAACAGGGAGTATGGAATGAGCAGTTCTTC. This sequence encodes CASSLEQGVWNEQFF.